One sample yielded the 9 T cell receptor beta chains listed below, sequenced in a study of cytomegalovirus exposure and HLA in healthy donors. This PCR relied on a set of 60 Vbeta primers and 13 Jbeta primers. Sequencing used immunoSEQ multiplex PCR; TCRdb keeps in-frame clones, though not all of them. The profile shows 200,000 to 250,000 clones, 85% of them singletons. Sequenced: PBMCs. All receptors derive from a human donor in good health.

The gene calls are TRBV28 and TRBJ2-6; D may be TRBD2 (5 bases). Germline CDR1 is MDHEN and CDR2 is SYDVKM. CDR3 size: 17 residues. V gave up 5 bases and J gave up 0 bases, with 14 bases separating them. CDR3 sequence reads: CASSPSRGNSGANVLTF. The CDR3 region has the DNA TGTGCCAGCAGTCCCTCTCGGGGAAACTCTGGGGCCAACGTCCTGACTTTC.

This clone was observed a single time. This rearrangement joins TRBV5-1 to TRBJ2-7; tentatively, D is TRBD2 (5 bases). Germline V gene lookup returns CDR1 SGHRS and CDR2 YFSETQ. The CDR3 extends over 11 amino acids. Trimming cost V 6 bases and J 3 bases, with 7 bases left between them. The CDR3 DNA follows: TGCGCCAGCACCGACTACTACGAGCAGTACTTC. Amino acids: CASTDYYEQYF.

The chain has TRBV5-1 and TRBJ2-5; 7 bases are a match to TRBD2. The junction had 7 bases not matched to a gene; V was cut back by 1 base and J by 4 bases. The CDR3 sequence is 15 residues long. Germline V lookup: CDR1 SGHRS, CDR2 YFSETQ. Here the CDR3 reads CASSLTGLGAETQYF. In DNA form, the CDR3 reads TGCGCCAGCAGCTTGACCGGACTAGGGGCAGAGACCCAGTACTTC.

The V call is TRBV5-6, the J call TRBJ1-1, with D possibly being TRBD1 (6 bases). This CDR3 spans 15 amino acids. Germline CDR1 and CDR2: SGHDT and YYEEEE. V lost 0 bases and J lost 7, with 16 bases in between. The CDR3 bases are TGTGCCAGCAGCTTGGAGGGGCCGGACAGTGATGAAGCTTTCTTT. Translation gives CASSLEGPDSDEAFF. The entire variable domain, with the rest obtained from reference TRBV5-6 and TRBJ1-1, is as follows: DAGVTQSPTHLIKTRGQQVTLRCSPKSGHDTVSWYQQALGQGPQFIFQYYEEEERQRGNFPDRFSGHQFPNYSSELNVNALLLGDSALYLCASSLEGPDSDEAFFGQGTRLTVV.

The rearrangement joins TRBV15 to TRBJ1-5; D is undetermined. The CDR3 covers 15 residues. Germline CDR1 and CDR2: LNHNV and YYDKDF (reference sequence). Trimming took off 5 bases at V and 0 bases at J, with 11 bases between the two ends. Here the CDR3 reads CATSAGRGSNQPQHF. The CDR3 nucleotides read TGTGCCACCAGCGCGGGTCGGGGTAGCAATCAGCCCCAGCATTTT.

The genes are TRBV7-9 and TRBJ2-1; TRBD2 matches at 15 bases. The CDR3 loop spans 16 amino acids. CDR1 and CDR2 (germline): SEHNR, FQNEAQ (reference sequence). Trimming took 5 bases from V and 9 from J; bases not matched to a gene: 8. CDR3 in DNA: TGTGCCAGCAGCCTCGGACTAGCGGGAGGGTCCGTTGAGCAGTTCTTC. Residues: CASSLGLAGGSVEQFF.

The chain couples TRBV9 to TRBJ2-2, with D perhaps matching TRBD2 (6 bases). The V and J ends lost 6 bases and 5 bases respectively, with 23 bases between them. This CDR3 is 17 amino acids long. The germline V gene has CDR1 SGDLS and CDR2 YYNGEE. This CDR3 is CASTGTPRAGLTGELFF. DNA of the CDR3: TGTGCCAGCACCGGAACCCCCCGGGCAGGACTAACCGGGGAGCTGTTTTTT.

CDR3 protein: CASSLVGAGNEQFF. The CDR3 DNA is TGTGCCAGCAGCTTAGTGGGGGCAGGGAATGAGCAGTTCTTC. This rearrangement joins TRBV7-3 to TRBJ2-1; maybe TRBD1 (6 bases). The CDR3 sequence is 14 residues long. In germline, CDR1 is SGHTA, CDR2 FQGTGA. V dropped 2 bases and J dropped 7 bases, with 12 bases sitting between them. Variable domain in full (rest from reference TRBV7-3 and TRBJ2-1): GAGVSQTPSNKVTEKGKYVELRCDPISGHTALYWYRQSLGQGPEFLIYFQGTGAADDSGLPNDRFFAVRPEGSVSTLKIQRTERGDSAVYLCASSLVGAGNEQFFGPGTRLTVL.

This chain links TRBV7-2 with TRBJ2-1, with D uncertain. This CDR3 is 14 amino acids long. Trimming took 0 bases from V and 1 from J, leaving 4 bases between them. CDR1 and CDR2 (germline): SGHTA, FQGNSA. Here the CDR3 DNA reads TGTGCCAGCAGCTTAGCACTATCCTACAATGAGCAGTTCTTC. Its translation is CASSLALSYNEQFF.